This entry describes one T cell receptor (beta chain). This record belongs to a study of cytomegalovirus exposure and HLA in healthy donors. The V gene's germline CDR1 is MNHEY and CDR2 SMNVEV (reference sequence). The CDR3 consists of 17 residues. Trimming removed 6 bases from V and 3 bases from J, with 21 bases in between. The protocol was immunoSEQ multiplex PCR, while the TCRdb copy is restricted to in-frame clones and leaves out a portion. The sample lists some 86,000 clones; 93% were seen once. The V and J genes are TRBV27 and TRBJ2-1; perhaps TRBD2 as D (7 bases). What was sequenced was PBMCs. This receptor was taken from a woman in her 30s in good health and CMV-seronegative. The CDR3 loop is CASRSERRGTLYNEQFF. The CDR3 DNA reads as TGTGCCAGCAGATCCGAGAGGCGGGGGACACTCTACAATGAGCAGTTCTTC.